A single TCR beta chain is shown here with its context. Trimming cost V 3 bases and J 8 bases, with 17 bases left between them. Looked up from germline, CDR1 is KGHSH and CDR2 is LQKENI. CDR3 size: 15 residues. The table came from immunoSEQ multiplex PCR; TCRdb's copy has only in-frame clones and leaves some out. Of 1.5 million to 1.9 million clones listed, approximately 98% are singletons. This record comes from a study of shared clonotypes between healthy human individuals. The sequencing sample was made of naive CD4+ T cells sorted from blood. The subset denotes: CD45RA+ positively selected. The source of this sequence is a man under 40 in good health. The chain carries TRBV18 and TRBJ2-4; no definite D call. As DNA, the CDR3 is TGTGCCAGCTCACCCATACCTAAACCGACCCACATTCAGTACTTC. It yields the protein CASSPIPKPTHIQYF.